The clone carrying this T cell receptor (beta chain) has more than one count but fewer than ten. The entry originates in a study of CD8+CD57+ T cells in acquired aplastic anemia. With 0 bases removed from V and 6 bases from J, the gap between germline ends came to 11 bases. This CDR3 has 14 amino acids. Germline CDR1 is LGHNT and CDR2 is FRNRAP. Sequencing involved patients with CD8+CD57+ cell expansion previously shown by flow cytometry. Both TCR beta VDJ combination and CDR3 sequence profiling were carried out. Genomic DNA was the template for this profiling. One entry per CDR3 protein results from TCRdb running MiXCR on the reads. The table records more than 150,000 distinct CDR3 sequences, approximately 44% of them present only once.

Sequences were obtained from sorted CD4+, CD8+, or CD8+CD57+ T cells (not recorded which) from PBMCs. This chain joins TRBV12-5 and TRBJ1-1; no reliable D call. The receptor was derived from a human donor with aplastic anemia. The CDR3 nucleotides are TGTGCTAGTGGTTTGGTAAGCCAGAGGGCTGAAGCTTTCTTT. Its protein product is CASGLVSQRAEAFF.